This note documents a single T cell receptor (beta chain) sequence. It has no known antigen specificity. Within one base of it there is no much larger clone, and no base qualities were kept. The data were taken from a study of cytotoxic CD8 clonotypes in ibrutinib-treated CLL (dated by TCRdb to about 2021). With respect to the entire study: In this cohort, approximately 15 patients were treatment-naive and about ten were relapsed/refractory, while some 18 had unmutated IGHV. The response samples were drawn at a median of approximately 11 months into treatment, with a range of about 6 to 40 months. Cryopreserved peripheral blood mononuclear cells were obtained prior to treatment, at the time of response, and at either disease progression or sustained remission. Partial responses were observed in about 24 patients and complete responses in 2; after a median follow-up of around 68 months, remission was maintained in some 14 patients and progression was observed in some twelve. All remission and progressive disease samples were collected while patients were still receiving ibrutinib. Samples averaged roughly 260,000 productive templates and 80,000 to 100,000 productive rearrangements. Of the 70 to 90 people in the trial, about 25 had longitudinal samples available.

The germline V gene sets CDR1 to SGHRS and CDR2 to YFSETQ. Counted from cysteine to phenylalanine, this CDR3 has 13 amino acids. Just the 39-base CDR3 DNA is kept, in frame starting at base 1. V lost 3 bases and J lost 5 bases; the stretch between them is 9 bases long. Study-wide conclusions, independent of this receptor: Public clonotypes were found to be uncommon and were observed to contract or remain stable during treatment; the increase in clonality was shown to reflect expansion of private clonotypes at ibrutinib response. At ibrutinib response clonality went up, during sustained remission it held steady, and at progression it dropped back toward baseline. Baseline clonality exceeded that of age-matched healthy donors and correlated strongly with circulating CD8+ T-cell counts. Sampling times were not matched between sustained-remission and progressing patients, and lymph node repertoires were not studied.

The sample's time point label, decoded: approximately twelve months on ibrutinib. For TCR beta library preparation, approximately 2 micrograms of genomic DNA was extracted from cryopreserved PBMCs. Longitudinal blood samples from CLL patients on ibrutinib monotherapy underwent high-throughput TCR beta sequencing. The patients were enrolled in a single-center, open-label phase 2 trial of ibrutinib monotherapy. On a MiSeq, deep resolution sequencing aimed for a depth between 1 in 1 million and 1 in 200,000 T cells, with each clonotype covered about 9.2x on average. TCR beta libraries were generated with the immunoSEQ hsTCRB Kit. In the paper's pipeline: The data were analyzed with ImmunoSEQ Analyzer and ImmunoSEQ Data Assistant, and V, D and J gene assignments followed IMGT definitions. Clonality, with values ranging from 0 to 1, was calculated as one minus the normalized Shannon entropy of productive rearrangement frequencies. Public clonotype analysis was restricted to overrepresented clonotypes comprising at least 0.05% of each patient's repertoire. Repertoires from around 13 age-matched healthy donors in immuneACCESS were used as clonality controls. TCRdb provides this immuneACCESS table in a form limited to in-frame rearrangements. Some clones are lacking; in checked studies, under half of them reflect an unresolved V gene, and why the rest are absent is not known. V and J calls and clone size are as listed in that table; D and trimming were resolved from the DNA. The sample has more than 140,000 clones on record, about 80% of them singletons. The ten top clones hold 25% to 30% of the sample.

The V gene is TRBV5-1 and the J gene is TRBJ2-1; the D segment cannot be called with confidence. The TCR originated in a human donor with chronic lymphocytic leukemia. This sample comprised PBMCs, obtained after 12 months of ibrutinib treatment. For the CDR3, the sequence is CASSSRADNEQFF. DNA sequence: TGCGCCAGCAGCTCCCGGGCCGACAATGAGCAGTTCTTC.